Listed here is a single T cell receptor beta chain. CDR3 length: 14 amino acids. Germline-derived CDR1 and CDR2 are MNHNS and SASEGT. After removal of 3 bases from V and 6 bases from J, the junction contained 7 bases not matched to a gene. This sample stems from a study of T cells after somatic rescue of genetic block. This table comes from immunoSEQ multiplex PCR, and its TCRdb copy is limited to in-frame clones, with some not included. The sample records around 14,000 clones, around three quarters being singletons. Sequencing used peripheral blood mononuclear cells (PBMCs). This rearrangement joins TRBV6-1 to TRBJ2-7; TRBD2 matches 8 bases. This receptor was obtained from a boy younger than 18. The CDR3 loop reads CASSDAGGSLEQYF. DNA for the CDR3: TGTGCCAGCAGTGACGCGGGGGGAAGTCTCGAGCAGTACTTC.